This entry concerns a single T cell receptor (beta chain). As originally analysed: Reference gene primer amplification gave estimated nucleated cell counts. Sequenced by immunoSEQ multiplex PCR; TCRdb stores in-frame clones only, minus some. The DNA was the basis for D and trimming; V, J and clone size are from that table. The table shows some 220,000 clones, with less than 90% occurring only once. Trimming took 8 bases from V and 6 from J, leaving 11 bases between them. The germline V gene has CDR1 LGHDT and CDR2 YNNKEL (reference sequence). The CDR3 has 13 residues. This sample was included in a study of blood T cell repertoires in COVID-19. Overall study context: Some COVID-19 samples were acute and others convalescent; all came from the United States, Italy and Spain. In each case, the material was cDNA or gDNA derived from T cells, B-cell-depleted T cells, or PBMCs.

V gene TRBV3-1 (or the pseudogene TRBV3-2) combines with J gene TRBJ1-6; D may be TRBD1 (5 bases). Material for sequencing was peripheral blood. The sequence was collected from a woman in her sixties who had recovered from COVID-19. CDR3 sequence reads: CASDSSPNSPLHF. The CDR3 nucleotides are TGTGCCAGCGACAGTTCGCCTAATTCACCCCTCCACTTT.